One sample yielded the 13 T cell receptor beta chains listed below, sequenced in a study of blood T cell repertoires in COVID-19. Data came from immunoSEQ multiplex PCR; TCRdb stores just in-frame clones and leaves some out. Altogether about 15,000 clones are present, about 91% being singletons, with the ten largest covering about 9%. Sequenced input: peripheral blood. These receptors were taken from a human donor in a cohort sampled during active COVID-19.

Here the CDR3 DNA reads TGTGCCGTCAGGGGACTAGCAAGCACAGATACGCAGTATTTT. It is translated as CAVRGLASTDTQYF. This chain uses TRBV6-5 with TRBJ2-3; 9 bases map to TRBD2. CDR1 is MNHEY and CDR2 is SVGAGI in the germline V gene. Germline trimming cut 11 bases from V and 0 bases from J; bases unmatched to any gene: 6. CDR3 length: 14 residues.

CDR3 coding DNA: TGTGCTAGTGGTTTGATCAGGAATGAGCAGTTCTTC. It specifies CASGLIRNEQFF. This chain links TRBV12-5 with TRBJ2-1; D not resolved. Trimming shortened V by 2 bases and J by 7 bases, and 6 bases separated the two germline ends. In germline, CDR1 is LGHNT, CDR2 FRNRAP. The CDR3 is made up of 12 amino acids. Combining the CDR3 with reference TRBV12-5 and TRBJ2-1 gives the whole variable domain DARVTQTPRHKVTEMGQEVTMRCQPILGHNTVFWYRQTMMQGLELLAYFRNRAPLDDSGMPKDRFSAEMPDATLATLKIQPSEPRDSAVYFCASGLIRNEQFFGPGTRLTVL.

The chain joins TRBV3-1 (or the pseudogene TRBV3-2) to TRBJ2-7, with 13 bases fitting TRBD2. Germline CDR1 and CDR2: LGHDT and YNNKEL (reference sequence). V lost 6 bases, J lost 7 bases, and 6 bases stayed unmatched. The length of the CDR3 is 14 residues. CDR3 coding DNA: TGTGCCAGCAGACTAGCGGGAGGGTCGGGTGAGCAGTACTTC. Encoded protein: CASRLAGGSGEQYF.

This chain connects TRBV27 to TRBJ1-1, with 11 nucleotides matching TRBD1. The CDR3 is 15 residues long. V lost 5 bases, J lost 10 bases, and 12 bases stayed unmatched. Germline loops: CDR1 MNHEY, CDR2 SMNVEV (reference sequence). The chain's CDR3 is CASSLTRDRGKVAFF. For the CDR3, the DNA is TGTGCCAGCAGTCTGACTCGGGACAGGGGGAAAGTAGCTTTCTTT.

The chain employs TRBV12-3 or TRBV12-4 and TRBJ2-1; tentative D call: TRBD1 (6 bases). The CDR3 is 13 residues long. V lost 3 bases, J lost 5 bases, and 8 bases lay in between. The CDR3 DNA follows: TGTGCCAGCAGTTTCTACAGGGACAATGAGCAGTTCTTC. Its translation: CASSFYRDNEQFF.

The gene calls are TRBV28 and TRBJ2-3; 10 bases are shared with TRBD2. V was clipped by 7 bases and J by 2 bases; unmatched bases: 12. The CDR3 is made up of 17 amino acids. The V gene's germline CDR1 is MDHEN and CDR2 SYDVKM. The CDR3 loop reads CASISHISGRATDTQYF. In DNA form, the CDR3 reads TGTGCCAGCATCTCTCACATCAGCGGGAGGGCCACAGATACGCAGTATTTT.

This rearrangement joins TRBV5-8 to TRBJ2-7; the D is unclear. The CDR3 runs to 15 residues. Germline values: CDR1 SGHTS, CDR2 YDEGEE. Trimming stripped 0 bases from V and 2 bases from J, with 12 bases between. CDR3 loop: CASSLEPGFTYEQYF. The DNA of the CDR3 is TGTGCCAGCAGCTTGGAGCCCGGGTTCACCTACGAGCAGTACTTC.

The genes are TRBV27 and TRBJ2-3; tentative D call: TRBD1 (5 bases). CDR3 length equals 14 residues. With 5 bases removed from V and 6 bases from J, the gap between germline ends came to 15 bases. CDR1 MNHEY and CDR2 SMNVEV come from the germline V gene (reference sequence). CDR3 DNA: TGTGCCAGCAGTCGCAGGGCGGCTAGGGATACGCAGTATTTT. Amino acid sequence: CASSRRAARDTQYF.

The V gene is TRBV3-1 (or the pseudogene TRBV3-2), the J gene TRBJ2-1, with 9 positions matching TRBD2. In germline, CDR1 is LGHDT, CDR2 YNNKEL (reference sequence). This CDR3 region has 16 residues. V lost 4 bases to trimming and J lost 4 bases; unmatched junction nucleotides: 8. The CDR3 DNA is TGTGCCAGCAGCCCCGGACTAGCGAGAAATTACAATGAGCAGTTCTTC. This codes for CASSPGLARNYNEQFF.

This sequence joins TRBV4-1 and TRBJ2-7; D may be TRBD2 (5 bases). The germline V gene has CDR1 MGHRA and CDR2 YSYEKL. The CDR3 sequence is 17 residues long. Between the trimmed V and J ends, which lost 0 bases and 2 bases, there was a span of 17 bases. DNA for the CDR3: TGCGCCAGCAGCCAAGATACAGCGGAGCTCCCCACCTACGAGCAGTACTTC. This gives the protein CASSQDTAELPTYEQYF.

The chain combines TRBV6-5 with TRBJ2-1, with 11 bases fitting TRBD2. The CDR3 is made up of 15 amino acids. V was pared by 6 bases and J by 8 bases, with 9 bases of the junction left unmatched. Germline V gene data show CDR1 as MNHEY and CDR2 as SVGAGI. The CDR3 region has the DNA TGTGCCAGCAGGGCTGGGAGTAGCGGGAGGGATGAGCAGTTCTTC. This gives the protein CASRAGSSGRDEQFF.

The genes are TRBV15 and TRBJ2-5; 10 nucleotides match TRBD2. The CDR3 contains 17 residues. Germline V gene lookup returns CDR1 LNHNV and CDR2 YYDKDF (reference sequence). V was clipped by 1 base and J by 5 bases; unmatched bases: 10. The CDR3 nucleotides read TGTGCCACCAGCAGAGCCGGGACTAGCGTCGGTAGGGAGACCCAGTACTTC. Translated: CATSRAGTSVGRETQYF.

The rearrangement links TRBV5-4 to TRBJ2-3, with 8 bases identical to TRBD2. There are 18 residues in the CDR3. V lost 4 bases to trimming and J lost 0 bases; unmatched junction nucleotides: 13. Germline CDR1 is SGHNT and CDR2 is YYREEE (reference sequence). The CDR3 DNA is TGTGCCAGCAGCGGGGGACGGACGGAGCGGGAGAGCACAGATACGCAGTATTTT. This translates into CASSGGRTERESTDTQYF.